A single sample gave rise to the 4 T cell receptor beta chains below, sequenced in a study of siplizumab effects on memory and regulatory T cells. Sequenced by immunoSEQ multiplex PCR; TCRdb stores in-frame clones only, minus some. The sample has 100,000 or so clones, around 95% seen once. The sample comprised non-Treg CD4+ T cells sorted from blood. The receptors here all came from a human donor in good health.

The rearrangement joins TRBV7-2 to TRBJ2-3; tentatively, D is TRBD2 (5 bases). Looked up from germline, CDR1 is SGHTA and CDR2 is FQGNSA. The ends were cut back, 5 bases at V and 0 bases at J, with 12 bases in the middle. The CDR3 has 15 residues. CDR3 amino acids: CASSPRTYSTDTQYF. CDR3 coding DNA: TGTGCCAGCAGCCCCCGGACTTACAGCACAGATACGCAGTATTTT.

This chain uses TRBV7-3 with TRBJ2-5; D call uncertain. The CDR3 runs to 14 residues. V was trimmed by 2 bases and J by 2 bases, leaving 9 bases between them. The germline V gene encodes CDR1 SGHTA and CDR2 FQGTGA. Here the CDR3 reads CASSLLRSQETQYF. The DNA for the CDR3 is TGTGCCAGCAGCTTATTGCGGTCTCAAGAGACCCAGTACTTC.

The rearrangement uses TRBV19 and TRBJ1-5; tentatively, D is TRBD1 (6 bases). CDR1 and CDR2 from the germline V gene are LNHDA and SQIVND (reference sequence). This CDR3 region has 13 residues. V gave up 7 bases and J gave up 6 bases, with 13 bases separating them. The CDR3 region is CASMTGGFQPQHF. In DNA, the CDR3 is TGTGCCAGTATGACAGGCGGTTTTCAGCCCCAGCATTTT.

The J gene is TRBJ1-1, the V gene TRBV29-1; D uncertain. The germline CDR1 and CDR2 sequences are SQVTM and ANQGSEA. The CDR3 is 10 amino acids. V was pared by 3 bases and J by 3 bases, with 2 bases between. CDR3 in amino acids: CSVEYTEAFF. In DNA, the CDR3 is TGCAGCGTTGAGTACACTGAAGCTTTCTTT.